This TCR beta chain was identified during a study of blood T cell repertoires in COVID-19. Enrollees, about 18 to 95 years old, lived in approximately 25 US areas. Membership in each cohort depended on participant-reported clinical history. Produced via immunoSEQ multiplex PCR; TCRdb's table is partial and in-frame only. This sample yields 300,000 to 400,000 clones, of which 80% to 90% are seen a single time; approximately 1% belongs to the top ten. Per germline, CDR1 SGDLS and CDR2 YYNGEE. The CDR3 covers 17 residues. The V gene end was trimmed by 0 bases and the J gene end by 9 bases; junction bases not matched to a gene: 13.

Specimen: PBMCs or T cells enriched from blood (not recorded which). The V and J genes are TRBV9 and TRBJ2-1, with TRBD2 matching over 9 bases. This TCR was recovered from a man younger than 35 who had recovered from COVID-19. The CDR3 coding sequence is TGTGCCAGCAGCGTAGTAATCTTGGGCGGGAGGGCTGGTGAGCAGTTCTTC. Translation: CASSVVILGGRAGEQFF.